A single TCR beta chain is shown here with its context. As yet, its antigen is unknown. Researchers amplified the TCR beta CDR3 regions from RNA transcripts. The HTBI primer set drove a first-round RT-PCR of the TCR CDR3. TCRdb reanalysed the multiplex PCR reads using MiXCR and keeps one entry per CDR3 protein. The profile shows around 480,000 distinct CDR3 sequences, around 14% of them singletons. This entry belongs to a study of T cells in Graves' hyperthyroidism and ophthalmopathy. Study conclusions and caveats: Most thyroid clonotypes that were expanded above 0.001 also turned up in blood.

This CDR3 is 16 amino acids long. Between the trimmed V and J ends, which lost 3 bases and 5 bases, there was a span of 17 bases. Germline V gene data show CDR1 as MGHRA and CDR2 as YSYEKL. The chain combines TRBV4-1 with TRBJ2-1, with a possible D match to TRBD2 (5 bases). This TCR came from a woman younger than 35 with Graves' hyperthyroidism. Sequencing input: blood. Here the CDR3 DNA reads TGCGCCAGCAGCCAGTCTTGGACTCCTGGAGACAATGAGCAGTTCTTC. Amino acid sequence: CASSQSWTPGDNEQFF.